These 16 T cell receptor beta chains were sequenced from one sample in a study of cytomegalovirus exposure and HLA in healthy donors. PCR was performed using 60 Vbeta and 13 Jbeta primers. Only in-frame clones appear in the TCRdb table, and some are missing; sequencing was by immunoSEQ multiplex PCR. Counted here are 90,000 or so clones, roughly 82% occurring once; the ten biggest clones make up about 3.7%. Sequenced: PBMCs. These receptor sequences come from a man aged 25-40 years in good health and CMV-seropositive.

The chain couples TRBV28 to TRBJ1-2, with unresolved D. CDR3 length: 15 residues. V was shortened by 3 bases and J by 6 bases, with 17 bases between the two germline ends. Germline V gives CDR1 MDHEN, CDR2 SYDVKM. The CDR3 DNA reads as TGTGCCAGCAGTTTGGGTGGTTTGACATACCATGGCTACACCTTC. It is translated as CASSLGGLTYHGYTF.

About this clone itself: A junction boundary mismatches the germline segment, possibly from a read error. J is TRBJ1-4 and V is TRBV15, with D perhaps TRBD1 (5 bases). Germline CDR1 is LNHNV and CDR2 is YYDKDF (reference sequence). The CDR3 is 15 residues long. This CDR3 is CAISRGRGAGEKLFF. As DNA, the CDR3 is TGTGCCATCAGCAGAGGGAGGGGCGCAGGGGAAAAACTGTTTTTT.

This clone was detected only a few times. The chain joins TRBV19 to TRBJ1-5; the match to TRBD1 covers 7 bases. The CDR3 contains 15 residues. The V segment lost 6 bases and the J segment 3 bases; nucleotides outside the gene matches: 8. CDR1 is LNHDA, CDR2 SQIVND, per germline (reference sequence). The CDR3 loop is CASRPPGQLNQPQHF. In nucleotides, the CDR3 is TGTGCCAGTAGACCACCGGGACAGCTCAATCAGCCCCAGCATTTT.

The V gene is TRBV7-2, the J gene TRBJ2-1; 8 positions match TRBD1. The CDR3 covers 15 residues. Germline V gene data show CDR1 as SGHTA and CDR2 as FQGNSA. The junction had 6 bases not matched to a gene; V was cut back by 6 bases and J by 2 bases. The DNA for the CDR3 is TGTGCCAGCAGAACCGGGACAGGAACCTACAATGAGCAGTTCTTC. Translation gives CASRTGTGTYNEQFF.

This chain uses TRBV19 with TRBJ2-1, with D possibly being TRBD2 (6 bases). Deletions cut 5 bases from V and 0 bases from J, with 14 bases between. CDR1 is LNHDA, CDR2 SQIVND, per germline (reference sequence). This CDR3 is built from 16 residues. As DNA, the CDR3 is TGTGCCAGTAGTTCGACTAGGGCTACCTCCTACAATGAGCAGTTCTTC. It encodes CASSSTRATSYNEQFF.

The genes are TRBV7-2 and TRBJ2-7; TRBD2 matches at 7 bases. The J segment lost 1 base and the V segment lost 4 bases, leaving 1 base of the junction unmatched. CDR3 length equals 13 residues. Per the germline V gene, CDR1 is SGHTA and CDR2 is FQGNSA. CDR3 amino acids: CASSSSGSYEQYF. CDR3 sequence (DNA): TGTGCCAGCAGCTCTAGCGGTTCCTACGAGCAGTACTTC.

CDR3 nucleotide sequence: TGCGCCAGCAGCCAAGAGATTACGGGTCCCTACGAGCAGTACTTC. Amino acids: CASSQEITGPYEQYF. J is TRBJ2-5 and V is TRBV4-1, with D hard to call. With the DNA end fitting TRBJ2-7 better, the J assignment may be wrong. CDR3 size: 15 residues. CDR1 and CDR2 from the germline V gene are MGHRA and YSYEKL.

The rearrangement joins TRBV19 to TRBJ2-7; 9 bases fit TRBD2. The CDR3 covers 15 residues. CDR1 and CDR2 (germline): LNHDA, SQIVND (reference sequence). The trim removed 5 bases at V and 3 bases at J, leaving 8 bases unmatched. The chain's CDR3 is CASSDPTSGNYEQYF. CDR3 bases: TGTGCCAGTAGTGACCCGACTAGCGGAAACTACGAGCAGTACTTC. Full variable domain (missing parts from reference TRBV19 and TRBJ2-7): DGGITQSPKYLFRKEGQNVTLSCEQNLNHDAMYWYRQDPGQGLRLIYYSQIVNDFQKGDIAEGYSVSREKKESFPLTVTSAQKNPTAFYLCASSDPTSGNYEQYFGPGTRLTVT.

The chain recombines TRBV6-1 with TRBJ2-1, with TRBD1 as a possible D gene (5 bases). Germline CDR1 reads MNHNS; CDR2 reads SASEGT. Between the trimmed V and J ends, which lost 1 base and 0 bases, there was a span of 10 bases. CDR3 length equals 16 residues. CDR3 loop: CASSEGVGHSYNEQFF. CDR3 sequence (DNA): TGTGCCAGCAGTGAAGGGGTAGGACACTCCTACAATGAGCAGTTCTTC.

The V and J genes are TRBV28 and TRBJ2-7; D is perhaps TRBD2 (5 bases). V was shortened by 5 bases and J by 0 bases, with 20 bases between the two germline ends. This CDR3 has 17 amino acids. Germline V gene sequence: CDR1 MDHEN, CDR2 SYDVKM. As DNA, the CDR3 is TGTGCCAGCAGTCCCTCTTTGCCGGGGAGTTCCTCCTACGAGCAGTACTTC. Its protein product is CASSPSLPGSSSYEQYF. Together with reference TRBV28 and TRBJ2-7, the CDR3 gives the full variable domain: DVKVTQSSRYLVKRTGEKVFLECVQDMDHENMFWYRQDPGLGLRLIYFSYDVKMKEKGDIPEGYSVSREKKERFSLILESASTNQTSMYLCASSPSLPGSSSYEQYFGPGTRLTVT.

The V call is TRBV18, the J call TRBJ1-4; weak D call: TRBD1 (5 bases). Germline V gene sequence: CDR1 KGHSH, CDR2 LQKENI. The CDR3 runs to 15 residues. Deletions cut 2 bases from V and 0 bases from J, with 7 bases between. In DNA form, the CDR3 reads TGTGCCAGCTCACCAACAGGAGCAACTAATGAAAAACTGTTTTTT. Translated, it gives CASSPTGATNEKLFF. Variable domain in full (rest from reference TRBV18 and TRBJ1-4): NAGVMQNPRHLVRRRGQEARLRCSPMKGHSHVYWYRQLPEEGLKFMVYLQKENIIDESGMPKERFSAEFPKEGPSILRIQQVVRGDSAAYFCASSPTGATNEKLFFGSGTQLSVL.

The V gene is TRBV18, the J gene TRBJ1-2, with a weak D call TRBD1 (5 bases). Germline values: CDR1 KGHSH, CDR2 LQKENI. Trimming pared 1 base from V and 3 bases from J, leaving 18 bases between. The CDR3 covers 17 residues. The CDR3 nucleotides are TGTGCCAGCTCACCACGGCAGCCGGGAACGGGGGACTATGGCTACACCTTC. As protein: CASSPRQPGTGDYGYTF. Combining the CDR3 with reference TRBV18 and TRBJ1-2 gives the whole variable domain NAGVMQNPRHLVRRRGQEARLRCSPMKGHSHVYWYRQLPEEGLKFMVYLQKENIIDESGMPKERFSAEFPKEGPSILRIQQVVRGDSAAYFCASSPRQPGTGDYGYTFGSGTRLTVV.

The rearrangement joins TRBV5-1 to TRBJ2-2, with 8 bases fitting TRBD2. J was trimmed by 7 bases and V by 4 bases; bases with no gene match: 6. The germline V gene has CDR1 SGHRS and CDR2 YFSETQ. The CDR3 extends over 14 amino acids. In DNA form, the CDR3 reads TGCGCCAGCAGCCCTGGACTAGCAGGCGGGGAGCTGTTTTTT. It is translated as CASSPGLAGGELFF.

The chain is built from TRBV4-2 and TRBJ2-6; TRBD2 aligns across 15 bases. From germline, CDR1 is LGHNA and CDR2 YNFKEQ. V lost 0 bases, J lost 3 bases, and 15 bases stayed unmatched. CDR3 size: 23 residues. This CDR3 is CASSQDRTSGRVGPLFGANVLTF. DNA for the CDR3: TGTGCCAGCAGCCAAGATCGGACTAGCGGGAGGGTGGGCCCCCTCTTTGGGGCCAACGTCCTGACTTTC.

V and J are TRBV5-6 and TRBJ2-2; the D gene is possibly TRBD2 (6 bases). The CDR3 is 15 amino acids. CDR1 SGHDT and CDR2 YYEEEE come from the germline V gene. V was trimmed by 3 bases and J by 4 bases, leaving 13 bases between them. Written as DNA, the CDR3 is TGTGCCAGCAGCTCCGGGACTCATGTCACCGGGGAGCTGTTTTTT. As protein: CASSSGTHVTGELFF.

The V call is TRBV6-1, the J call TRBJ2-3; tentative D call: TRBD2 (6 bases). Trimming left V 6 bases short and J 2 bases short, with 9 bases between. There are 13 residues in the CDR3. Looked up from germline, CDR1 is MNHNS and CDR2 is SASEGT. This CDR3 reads CASRGLNTDTQYF. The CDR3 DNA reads TGTGCCAGCAGGGGACTCAACACAGATACGCAGTATTTT.